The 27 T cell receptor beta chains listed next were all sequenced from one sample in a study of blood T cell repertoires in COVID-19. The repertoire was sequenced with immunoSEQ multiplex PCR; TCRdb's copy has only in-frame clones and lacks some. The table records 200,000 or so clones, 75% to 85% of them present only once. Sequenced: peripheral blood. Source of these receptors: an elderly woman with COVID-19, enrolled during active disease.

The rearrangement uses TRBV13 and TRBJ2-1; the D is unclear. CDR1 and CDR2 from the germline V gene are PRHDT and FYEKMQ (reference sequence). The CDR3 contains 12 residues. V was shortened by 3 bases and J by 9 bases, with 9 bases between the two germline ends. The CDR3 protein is CASSFPGGEQFF. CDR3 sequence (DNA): TGTGCCAGCAGCTTTCCCGGCGGTGAGCAGTTCTTC.

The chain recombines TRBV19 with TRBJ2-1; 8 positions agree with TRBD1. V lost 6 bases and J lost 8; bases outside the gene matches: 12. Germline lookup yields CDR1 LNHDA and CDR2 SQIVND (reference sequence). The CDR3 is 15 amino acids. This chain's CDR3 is CASRVRGQGRHEQFF. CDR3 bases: TGTGCCAGTAGGGTAAGAGGACAGGGACGGCATGAGCAGTTCTTC.

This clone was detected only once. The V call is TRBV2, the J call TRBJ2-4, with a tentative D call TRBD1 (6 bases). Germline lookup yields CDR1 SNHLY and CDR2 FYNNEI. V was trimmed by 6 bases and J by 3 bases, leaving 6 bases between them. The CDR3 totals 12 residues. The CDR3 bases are TGTGCCAGCAGGGACAGCAAAAACATTCAGTACTTC. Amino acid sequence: CASRDSKNIQYF.

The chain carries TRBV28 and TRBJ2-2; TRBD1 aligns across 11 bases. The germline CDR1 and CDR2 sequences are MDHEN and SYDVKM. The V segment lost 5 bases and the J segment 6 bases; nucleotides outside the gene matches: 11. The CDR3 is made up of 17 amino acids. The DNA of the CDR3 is TGTGCCAGCAGTACGGACAGGGGGCGCGATATGCCCGGGGAGCTGTTTTTT. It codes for CASSTDRGRDMPGELFF.

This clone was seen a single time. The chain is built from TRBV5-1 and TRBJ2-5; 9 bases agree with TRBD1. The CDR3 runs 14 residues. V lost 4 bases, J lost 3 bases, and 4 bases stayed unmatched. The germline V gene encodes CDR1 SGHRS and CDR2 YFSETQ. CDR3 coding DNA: TGCGCCAGCAGCCTATGGACAGGGGAAGAGACCCAGTACTTC. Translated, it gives CASSLWTGEETQYF.

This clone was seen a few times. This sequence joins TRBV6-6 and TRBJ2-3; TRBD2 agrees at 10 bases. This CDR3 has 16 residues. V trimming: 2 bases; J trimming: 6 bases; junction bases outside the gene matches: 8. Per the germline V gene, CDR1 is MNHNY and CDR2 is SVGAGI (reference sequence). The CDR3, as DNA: TGTGCCAGCAGTTACGAAAGCGGGGGGGCCACCGATACGCAGTATTTT. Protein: CASSYESGGATDTQYF.

For the CDR3, the DNA is TGTGCCAGCAGCTTAGTTCCAGAAACCTACGAGCAGTACTTC. Protein: CASSLVPETYEQYF. V usage is TRBV7-2 and J usage is TRBJ2-7; D is undetermined. This CDR3 has 14 amino acids. Germline V gene data show CDR1 as SGHTA and CDR2 as FQGNSA. Trimming shortened V by 1 base and J by 2 bases, and 9 bases separated the two germline ends.

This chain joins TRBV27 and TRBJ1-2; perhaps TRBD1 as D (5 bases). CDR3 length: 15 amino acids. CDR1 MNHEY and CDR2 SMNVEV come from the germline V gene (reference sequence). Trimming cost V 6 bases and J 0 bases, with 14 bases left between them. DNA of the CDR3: TGTGCCAGCAGGTTGTCCGGGGGTACTAACTATGGCTACACCTTC. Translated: CASRLSGGTNYGYTF.

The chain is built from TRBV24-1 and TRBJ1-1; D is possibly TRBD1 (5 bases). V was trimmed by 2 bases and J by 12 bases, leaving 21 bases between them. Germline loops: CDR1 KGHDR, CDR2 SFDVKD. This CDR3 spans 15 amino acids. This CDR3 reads CATSDSRQGDWGTFF. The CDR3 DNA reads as TGTGCCACCAGTGATTCCCGGCAGGGCGACTGGGGAACTTTCTTT.

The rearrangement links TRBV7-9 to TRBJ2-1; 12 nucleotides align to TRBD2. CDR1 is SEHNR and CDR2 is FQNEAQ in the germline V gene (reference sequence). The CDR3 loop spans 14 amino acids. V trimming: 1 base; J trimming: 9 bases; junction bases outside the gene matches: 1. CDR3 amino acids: CASSLGLAGVEQFF. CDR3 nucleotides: TGTGCCAGCAGCTTAGGACTAGCGGGAGTTGAGCAGTTCTTC.

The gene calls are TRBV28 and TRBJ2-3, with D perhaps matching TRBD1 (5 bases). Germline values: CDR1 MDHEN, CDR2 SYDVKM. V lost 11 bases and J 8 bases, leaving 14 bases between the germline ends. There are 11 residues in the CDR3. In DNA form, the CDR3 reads TGTGCCCTAGGGGCCCCGGGTACGCAGTATTTT. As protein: CALGAPGTQYF.

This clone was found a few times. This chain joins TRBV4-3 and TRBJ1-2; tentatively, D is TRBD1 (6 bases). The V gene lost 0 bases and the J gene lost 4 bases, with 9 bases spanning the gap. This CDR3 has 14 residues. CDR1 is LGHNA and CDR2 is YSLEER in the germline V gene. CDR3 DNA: TGCGCCAGCAGCCAAGATGGGGGCCTCTATGGCTACACCTTC. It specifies CASSQDGGLYGYTF.

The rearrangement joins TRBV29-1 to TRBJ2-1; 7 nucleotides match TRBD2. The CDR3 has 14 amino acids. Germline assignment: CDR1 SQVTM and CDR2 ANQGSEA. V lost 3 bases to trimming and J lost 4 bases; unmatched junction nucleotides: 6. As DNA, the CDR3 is TGCAGCGTTGATCGCGGACTAGGTTACAATGAGCAGTTCTTC. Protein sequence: CSVDRGLGYNEQFF.

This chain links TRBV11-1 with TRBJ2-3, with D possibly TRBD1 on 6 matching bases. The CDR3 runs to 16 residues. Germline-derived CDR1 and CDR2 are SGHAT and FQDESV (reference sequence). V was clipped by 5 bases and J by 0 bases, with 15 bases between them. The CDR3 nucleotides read TGTGCCAGCAGCGGGGGCCTCGACCCGAGCACAGATACGCAGTATTTT. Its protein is CASSGGLDPSTDTQYF.

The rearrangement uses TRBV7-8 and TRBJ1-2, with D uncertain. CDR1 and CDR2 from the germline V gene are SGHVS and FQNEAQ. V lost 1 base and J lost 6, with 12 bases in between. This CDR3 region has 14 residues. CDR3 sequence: CASSLGHRTDGYTF. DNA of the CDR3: TGTGCCAGCAGCTTAGGACACCGAACAGATGGCTACACCTTC.

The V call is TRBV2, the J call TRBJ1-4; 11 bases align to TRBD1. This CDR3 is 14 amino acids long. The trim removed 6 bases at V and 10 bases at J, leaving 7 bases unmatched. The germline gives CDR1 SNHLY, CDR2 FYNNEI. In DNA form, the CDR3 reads TGTGCCAGCAGCACCGGGACAGGGGGAGGAAAACTGTTTTTT. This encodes CASSTGTGGGKLFF.

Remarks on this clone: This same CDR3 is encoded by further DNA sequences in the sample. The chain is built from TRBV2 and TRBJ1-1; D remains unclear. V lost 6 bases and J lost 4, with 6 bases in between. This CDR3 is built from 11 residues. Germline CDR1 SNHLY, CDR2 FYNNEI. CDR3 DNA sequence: TGTGCCAGCAGGGCGGGCACTGAAGCTTTCTTT. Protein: CASRAGTEAFF.

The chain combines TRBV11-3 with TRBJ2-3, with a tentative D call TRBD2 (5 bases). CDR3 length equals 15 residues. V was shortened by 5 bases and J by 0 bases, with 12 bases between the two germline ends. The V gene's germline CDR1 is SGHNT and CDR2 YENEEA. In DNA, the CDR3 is TGTGCCAGCAGCGGGCGGGCCACTAGCACAGATACGCAGTATTTT. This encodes CASSGRATSTDTQYF.

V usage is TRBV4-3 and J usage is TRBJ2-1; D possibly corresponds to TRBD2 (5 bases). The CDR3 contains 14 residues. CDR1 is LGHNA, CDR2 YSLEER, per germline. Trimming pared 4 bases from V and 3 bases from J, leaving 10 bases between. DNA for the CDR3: TGCGCCAGCAGCCCACTAGTAGGCTACAATGAGCAGTTCTTC. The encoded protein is CASSPLVGYNEQFF.

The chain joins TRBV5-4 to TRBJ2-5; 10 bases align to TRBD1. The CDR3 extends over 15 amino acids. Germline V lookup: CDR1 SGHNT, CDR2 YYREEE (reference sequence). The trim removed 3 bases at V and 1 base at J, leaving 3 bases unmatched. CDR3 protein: CASSSRDRGQETQYF. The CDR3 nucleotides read TGTGCCAGCAGCTCGCGGGACAGGGGCCAAGAGACCCAGTACTTC.

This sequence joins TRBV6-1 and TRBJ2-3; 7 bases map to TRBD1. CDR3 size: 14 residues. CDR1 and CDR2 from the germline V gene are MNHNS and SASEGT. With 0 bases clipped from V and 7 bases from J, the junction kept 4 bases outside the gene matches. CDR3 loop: CASSEAVQGYTQYF. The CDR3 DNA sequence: TGTGCCAGCAGTGAAGCAGTACAGGGGTATACGCAGTATTTT.

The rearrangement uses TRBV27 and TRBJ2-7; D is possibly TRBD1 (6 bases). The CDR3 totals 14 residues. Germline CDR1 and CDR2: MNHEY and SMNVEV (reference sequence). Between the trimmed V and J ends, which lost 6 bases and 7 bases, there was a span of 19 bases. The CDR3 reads CASSLRDTRQEQYF. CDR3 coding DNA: TGTGCCAGCAGCCTCCGGGACACCCGTCAAGAGCAGTACTTC.

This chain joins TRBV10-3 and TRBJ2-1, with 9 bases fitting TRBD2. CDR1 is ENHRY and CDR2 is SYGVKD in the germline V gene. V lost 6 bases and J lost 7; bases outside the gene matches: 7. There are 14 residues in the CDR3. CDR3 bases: TGTGCCATCAGCGGTAGCGGGGGCCATAATGAGCAGTTCTTC. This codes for CAISGSGGHNEQFF.

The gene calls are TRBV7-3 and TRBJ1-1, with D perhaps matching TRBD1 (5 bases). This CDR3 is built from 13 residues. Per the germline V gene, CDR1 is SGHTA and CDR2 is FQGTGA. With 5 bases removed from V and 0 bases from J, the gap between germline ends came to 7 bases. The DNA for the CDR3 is TGTGCCAGCAGCAGACAGATGAACACTGAAGCTTTCTTT. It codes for CASSRQMNTEAFF.

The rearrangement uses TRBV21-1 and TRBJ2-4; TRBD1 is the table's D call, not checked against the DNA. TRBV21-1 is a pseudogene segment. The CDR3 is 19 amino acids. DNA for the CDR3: TGTGCCAGCAGCAAAGAAAGGACAGGGGGCAGGTGGGCCAAAAACATTCAGTACTTC. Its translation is CASSKERTGGRWAKNIQYF.

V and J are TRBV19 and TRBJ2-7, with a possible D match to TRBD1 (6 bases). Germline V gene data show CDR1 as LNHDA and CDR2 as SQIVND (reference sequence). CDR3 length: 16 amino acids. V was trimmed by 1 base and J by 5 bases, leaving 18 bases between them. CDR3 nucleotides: TGTGCCAGTAGTATAGTAGCTAGAGGGACAAGGAACGAGCAGTACTTC. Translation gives CASSIVARGTRNEQYF.

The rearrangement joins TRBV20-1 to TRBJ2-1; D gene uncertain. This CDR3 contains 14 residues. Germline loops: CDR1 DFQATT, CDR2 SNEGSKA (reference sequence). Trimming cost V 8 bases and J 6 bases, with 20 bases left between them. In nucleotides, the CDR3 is TGCAGTACTAATGAGTTAGTACGCCGCAATGAGCAGTTCTTC. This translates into CSTNELVRRNEQFF.